This TCR beta chain was retrieved from a study of T cell responses to AZD1222 COVID-19 vaccine. The table came from immunoSEQ multiplex PCR; TCRdb's copy has only in-frame clones and leaves some out. The sample holds 100,000 or so clones, 85% to 90% seen once. CDR1 and CDR2 from the germline V gene are ENHRY and SYGVKD. This CDR3 is built from 16 residues. Trimming cost V 0 bases and J 4 bases, with 13 bases left between them. The sequence derives from an adult in good health. V is TRBV10-3 and J is TRBJ1-3; D is undetermined. Material: peripheral blood, obtained on day 0 of AZD1222 vaccination. CDR3 sequence: CAISESGGVAGNTIYF. CDR3 bases: TGTGCCATCAGTGAGTCAGGCGGGGTTGCGGGAAACACCATATATTTT.